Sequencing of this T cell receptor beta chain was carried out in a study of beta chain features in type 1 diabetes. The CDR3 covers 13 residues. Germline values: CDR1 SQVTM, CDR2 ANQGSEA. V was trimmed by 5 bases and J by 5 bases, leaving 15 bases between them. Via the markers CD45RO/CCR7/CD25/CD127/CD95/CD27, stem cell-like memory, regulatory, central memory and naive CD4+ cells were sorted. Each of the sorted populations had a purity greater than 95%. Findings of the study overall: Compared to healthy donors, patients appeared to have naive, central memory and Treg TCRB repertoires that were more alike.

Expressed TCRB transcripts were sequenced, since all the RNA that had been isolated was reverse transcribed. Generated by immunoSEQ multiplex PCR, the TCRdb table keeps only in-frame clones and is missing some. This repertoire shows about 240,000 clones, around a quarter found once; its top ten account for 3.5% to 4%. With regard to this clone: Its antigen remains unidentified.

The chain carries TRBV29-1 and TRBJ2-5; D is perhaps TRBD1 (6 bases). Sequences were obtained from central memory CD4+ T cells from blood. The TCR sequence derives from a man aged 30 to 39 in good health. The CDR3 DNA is TGCAGCGTTTTAGTGGGGGCGCGGGAGACCCAGTACTTC. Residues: CSVLVGARETQYF. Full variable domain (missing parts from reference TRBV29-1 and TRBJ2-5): SAVISQKPSRDICQRGTSLTIQCQVDSQVTMMFWYRQQPGQSLTLIATANQGSEATYESGFVIDKFPISRPNLTFSTLTVSNMSPEDSSIYLCSVLVGARETQYFGPGTRLLVL.